These 25 T cell receptor beta chains were sequenced from one sample in a study of T cells in Graves' hyperthyroidism and ophthalmopathy. TCR beta CDR3 regions were amplified from RNA transcripts. TCR CDR3 underwent first-round RT-PCR with the HTBI primer set. Each CDR3 protein gets one entry after TCRdb re-called the multiplex PCR reads with MiXCR. In the table there are around 420,000 distinct CDR3 sequences, about 15% of which are singletons. The sequencing input was blood. Receptor source: a woman between 18 and 29 years old with Graves' hyperthyroidism.

This clonotype was detected a few times. The rearrangement uses TRBV6-2 or TRBV6-3 and TRBJ2-5; 9 nucleotides line up with TRBD1. The CDR3 sequence is 15 residues long. Germline V gene sequence: CDR1 MNHEY, CDR2 SVGEGT. Unmatched junction bases numbered 3, after V lost 3 bases and J lost 1 base. The CDR3 region has the DNA TGTGCCAGCAGTTATGGGGACAGGGCCCAAGAGACCCAGTACTTC. Protein product: CASSYGDRAQETQYF.

This clonotype was seen repeatedly, ten times or more. J is TRBJ1-5 and V is TRBV19; D uncertain. Trimming took off 7 bases at V and 1 base at J, with 8 bases between the two ends. Germline V lookup: CDR1 LNHDA, CDR2 SQIVND (reference sequence). The CDR3 spans 13 residues. Here the CDR3 reads CASKTGSNQPQHF. CDR3 coding DNA: TGTGCCAGTAAGACGGGGAGCAATCAGCCCCAGCATTTT. The full variable domain, completed using reference TRBV19 and TRBJ1-5, is DGGITQSPKYLFRKEGQNVTLSCEQNLNHDAMYWYRQDPGQGLRLIYYSQIVNDFQKGDIAEGYSVSREKKESFPLTVTSAQKNPTAFYLCASKTGSNQPQHFGDGTRLSIL.

V is TRBV7-8 and J is TRBJ2-5; D ambiguous. Per the germline V gene, CDR1 is SGHVS and CDR2 is FQNEAQ. V dropped 5 bases and J dropped 1 base, with 11 bases sitting between them. This CDR3 is built from 14 residues. This CDR3 is CASSATDFQETQYF. The CDR3 coding sequence is TGTGCCAGCAGCGCCACAGATTTCCAAGAGACCCAGTACTTC.

Ten or more counts support this clonotype. The chain uses TRBV15 and TRBJ1-5; 10 bases map to TRBD1. Germline V gene data show CDR1 as LNHNV and CDR2 as YYDKDF (reference sequence). The CDR3 has 19 amino acids. Germline trimming cut 3 bases from V and 1 base from J; bases unmatched to any gene: 12. CDR3 amino acids: CATSSIGDRGTWSNQPQHF. CDR3 bases: TGTGCCACCAGCAGTATTGGGGACAGGGGAACTTGGAGCAATCAGCCCCAGCATTTT.

This clonotype was observed many times. V is TRBV7-2 and J is TRBJ2-1; TRBD2 matches 8 bases. The CDR3 is made up of 13 amino acids. Looked up from germline, CDR1 is SGHTA and CDR2 is FQGNSA. V shed 5 bases and J 9 bases; nucleotides not matched to a gene: 6. For the CDR3, the DNA is TGTGCCAGCAGCACCGGACTAGCCTCTGAGCAGTTCTTC. Translation: CASSTGLASEQFF.

This clonotype was seen more than once but under ten times. This chain connects TRBV3-1 to TRBJ1-1; possibly TRBD1 for D (5 bases). This CDR3 has 17 amino acids. Germline V gene lookup returns CDR1 LGHDT and CDR2 YNNKEL (reference sequence). Trimming stripped 3 bases from V and 3 bases from J, with 20 bases between. The CDR3 here is CASSHPTGAHPYTEAFF. As DNA, the CDR3 is TGTGCCAGCAGCCATCCTACCGGGGCCCACCCGTACACTGAAGCTTTCTTT. Complete variable domain (other parts from reference TRBV3-1 and TRBJ1-1): DTAVSQTPKYLVTQMGNDKSIKCEQNLGHDTMYWYKQDSKKFLKIMFSYNNKELIINETVPNRFSPKSPDKAHLNLHINSLELGDSAVYFCASSHPTGAHPYTEAFFGQGTRLTVV.

The chain links TRBV19 to TRBJ2-5, with 7 bases fitting TRBD2. V dropped 2 bases and J dropped 4; count of bases not matched to a gene: 10. Germline lookup yields CDR1 LNHDA and CDR2 SQIVND (reference sequence). This CDR3 is built from 16 residues. CDR3 in amino acids: CASSINRLASRETQYF. CDR3 DNA sequence: TGTGCCAGTAGTATAAACCGACTAGCCTCTAGAGAGACCCAGTACTTC.

V is TRBV19 and J is TRBJ2-7; 8 bases map to TRBD2. The CDR3 sequence is 14 residues long. The germline V gene has CDR1 LNHDA and CDR2 SQIVND (reference sequence). Trimming took 2 bases from V and 6 from J; bases not matched to a gene: 6. The CDR3 bases are TGTGCCAGTAGTATAAGCGGGAGCGGAGGCGAGCAGTACTTC. It encodes CASSISGSGGEQYF. Full variable domain (rest looked up from reference TRBV19 and TRBJ2-7): DGGITQSPKYLFRKEGQNVTLSCEQNLNHDAMYWYRQDPGQGLRLIYYSQIVNDFQKGDIAEGYSVSREKKESFPLTVTSAQKNPTAFYLCASSISGSGGEQYFGPGTRLTVT.

This clonotype showed up many times. The chain couples TRBV3-1 to TRBJ1-4; TRBD1 is a possible D gene (5 bases). Germline lookup yields CDR1 LGHDT and CDR2 YNNKEL (reference sequence). The CDR3 loop spans 12 amino acids. V shed 7 bases and J shed 3 bases, with 6 bases lying between them. This CDR3 reads CASKGANEKLFF. In DNA, the CDR3 is TGTGCCAGCAAAGGGGCTAATGAAAAACTGTTTTTT.

The J gene is TRBJ1-6, the V gene TRBV4-1; no definite D call. Germline V gene data show CDR1 as MGHRA and CDR2 as YSYEKL. This CDR3 comprises 15 residues. V shed 1 base and J shed 5 bases, with 9 bases lying between them. The CDR3 DNA sequence: TGCGCCAGCAGCCAAGGTCTGGGCAATAATTCACCCCTCCACTTT. It encodes CASSQGLGNNSPLHF.

Remarks on this clonotype: A read error is possible here, since a much larger clone lies one base away. The rearrangement links TRBV6-5 to TRBJ2-1, with D perhaps TRBD1 (6 bases). CDR1 MNHEY and CDR2 SVGAGI come from the germline V gene. The CDR3 runs 12 residues. CDR3 DNA sequence: TGTGCCAGCAGCTACCAGGGGAATGGGCAGTTCTTC. It yields the protein CASSYQGNGQFF.

This clonotype was seen at least ten times. The gene calls are TRBV30 and TRBJ1-2, with D possibly being TRBD1 (5 bases). The germline V gene has CDR1 GTSNPN and CDR2 SVGIG (reference sequence). The V gene lost 2 bases and the J gene lost 6 bases, with 19 bases spanning the gap. The CDR3 consists of 15 residues. The CDR3 spells CAWSREGLWGNGYTF. The CDR3 region has the DNA TGTGCCTGGAGTAGGGAGGGACTCTGGGGCAATGGCTACACCTTC.

This clonotype was detected many times. The chain carries TRBV6-1 and TRBJ2-7, with 9 bases fitting TRBD2. Looked up from germline, CDR1 is MNHNS and CDR2 is SASEGT. J was trimmed by 5 bases and V by 8 bases; bases with no gene match: 7. The CDR3 spans 13 residues. CDR3 DNA: TGTGCCAGCGGTATAGCGGGAGAGCACGAGCAGTACTTC. Translating gives CASGIAGEHEQYF.

This clonotype was picked up many times. V is TRBV29-1 and J is TRBJ2-2, with TRBD2 matching 9 bases. J lost 1 base, V lost 5 bases, and 2 bases had no gene match. Germline loops: CDR1 SQVTM, CDR2 ANQGSEA. The CDR3 loop spans 14 amino acids. The CDR3 reads CSVQTSGNTGELFF. CDR3 DNA sequence: TGCAGCGTTCAGACTAGCGGGAACACCGGGGAGCTGTTTTTT.

This clonotype was recorded a few times. V usage is TRBV4-1 and J usage is TRBJ2-5; 10 bases align to TRBD2. This CDR3 region has 17 residues. Germline V CDR1 and CDR2: MGHRA, YSYEKL. Trimming at V came to 1 base and at J to 2 bases, leaving 7 bases not matched to a gene. Here the CDR3 reads CASSQGLAGGIQETQYF. The CDR3, as DNA: TGCGCCAGCAGCCAAGGGTTAGCGGGGGGTATTCAAGAGACCCAGTACTTC.

Comments on this clonotype: Compared with germline, one end of the junction differs, possibly owing to a read error. This chain connects TRBV7-8 to TRBJ2-4; 12 bases line up with TRBD2. This CDR3 region has 14 residues. The germline gives CDR1 SGHVS, CDR2 FQNEAQ. The CDR3 nucleotides read TGTGCCAGCAGCCTAGCGGGAGGGGAAAACATTCAGTACTTC. Translating gives CASSLAGGENIQYF.

This clonotype was seen at least ten times. The chain couples TRBV5-5 to TRBJ2-7; 9 nucleotides match TRBD2. The germline V gene encodes CDR1 SGHKS and CDR2 YYEKEE (reference sequence). The CDR3 consists of 16 residues. V was clipped by 4 bases and J by 2 bases; unmatched bases: 10. CDR3 DNA: TGTGCCAGCAGCCCCCAGGGAGCGGGAGGCACCTACGAGCAGTACTTC. It specifies CASSPQGAGGTYEQYF.

Regarding this clonotype: One junction end does not reproduce the germline sequence, and a read error may be involved. The chain couples TRBV29-1 to TRBJ1-4, with D unclear. Per germline, CDR1 SQVTM and CDR2 ANQGSEA. This CDR3 spans 15 amino acids. The CDR3 sequence: CSVEDWSASNGKLFF. The DNA for the CDR3 is TGCAGCGTTGAAGATTGGTCGGCAAGTAATGGAAAACTGTTTTTT.

Many counts were recorded for this clonotype. This chain connects TRBV29-1 to TRBJ2-7; D possibly corresponds to TRBD2 (6 bases). The CDR3 sequence is 11 residues long. CDR1 and CDR2 (germline): SQVTM, ANQGSEA. Trimming removed 4 bases at V and 5 bases at J, with 9 bases between. CDR3 bases: TGCAGCGTTGGGGACTCAGACGAGCAGTACTTC. Its translation is CSVGDSDEQYF.

The chain uses TRBV18 and TRBJ1-1; D gene ambiguous. This CDR3 contains 18 residues. V lost 0 bases, J lost 3 bases, and 20 bases lay in between. Germline CDR1 KGHSH, CDR2 LQKENI. CDR3 in DNA: TGTGCCAGCTCACCACCTCCAAGGAAGTCTGGATTATACACTGAAGCTTTCTTT. Its protein product is CASSPPPRKSGLYTEAFF.

This clonotype was found many times. The rearrangement links TRBV12-3 or TRBV12-4 to TRBJ2-3; D possibly corresponds to TRBD1 (5 bases). The CDR3 totals 14 residues. The germline V and J ends were trimmed by 8 bases and 3 bases, with 15 bases remaining between them. The CDR3 loop is CASGAVSRTDTQYF. CDR3 DNA: TGTGCCAGCGGGGCCGTGTCTCGTACAGATACGCAGTATTTT.

This clonotype was seen many times. The genes are TRBV3-1 and TRBJ1-2; D gene uncertain. Deletions cut 0 bases from V and 4 bases from J, with 9 bases between. Germline CDR1 LGHDT, CDR2 YNNKEL (reference sequence). The CDR3 totals 14 residues. CDR3 sequence reads: CASSQDQTSYGYTF. The DNA of the CDR3 is TGTGCCAGCAGCCAAGATCAGACGTCCTATGGCTACACCTTC.

This clonotype has ten or more counts. The chain joins TRBV7-9 to TRBJ1-1; the D is unclear. CDR3 length equals 12 residues. The V gene lost 7 bases and the J gene lost 0 bases, with 6 bases spanning the gap. Germline V gives CDR1 SEHNR, CDR2 FQNEAQ (reference sequence). CDR3: CASTLLNTEAFF. In nucleotides, the CDR3 is TGTGCCAGCACCCTGTTGAACACTGAAGCTTTCTTT.

This clonotype came up many times. The V gene is TRBV27, the J gene TRBJ2-1; 7 bases match TRBD2. V was pared by 1 base and J by 7 bases, with 10 bases of the junction left unmatched. Germline-derived CDR1 and CDR2 are MNHEY and SMNVEV (reference sequence). The CDR3 extends over 16 amino acids. CDR3 residues: CASSLFGGGVRNEQFF. DNA for the CDR3: TGTGCCAGCAGTTTATTTGGGGGGGGGGTCCGGAATGAGCAGTTCTTC.

CDR3: CASSQDLRDYGYTF. The CDR3 DNA is TGTGCCAGCAGCCAAGATCTGCGGGATTATGGCTACACCTTC. The chain combines TRBV4-2 with TRBJ1-2; D is unresolved. CDR1 LGHNA and CDR2 YNFKEQ come from the germline V gene. The CDR3 is 14 amino acids. V gave up 0 bases and J gave up 5 bases, with 10 bases separating them.